This T cell receptor beta chain was obtained from a study of response to subunit inactivated influenza vaccine. The study, taken as a whole, reports: Few additional T cells are recruited per seasonal influenza vaccination, authors suggested.

As regards this clonotype: What it recognizes is unknown.

Each CDR3 protein is one row after TCRdb ran MiXCR on the RT-PCR reads. Of fewer than 700,000 distinct CDR3 sequences in the sample, roughly 13% are singletons; the top ten hold about an eighth. Germline V gives CDR1 KGHSH, CDR2 LQKENI. This CDR3 comprises 16 residues. V was shortened by 2 bases and J by 2 bases, with 16 bases between the two germline ends. The receptor was isolated from a man in his forties or fifties who received an inactivated influenza vaccine. The specimen comprised PBMCs from blood, sampled about 40 days after vaccination. The chain couples TRBV18 to TRBJ2-7; no clear D. As DNA, the CDR3 is TGTGCCAGCTCACCAAGGCGACTCCCGAACGCCTACGAGCAGTACTTC. This encodes CASSPRRLPNAYEQYF.